Detailed here is one TCR beta chain. Its antigen has not been determined. It has no much larger one-base neighbor in the sample; base qualities were not kept. The CDR3 starts with the cysteine, ends with the phenylalanine, and has 14 residues. Left in the record is the CDR3 DNA by itself, 42 bases read in frame from the first base. The germline V gene sets CDR1 to MDHEN and CDR2 to SYDVKM. Trimming costs V 3 bases and J 9 bases, and their ends lie 14 bases apart. This specimen belongs to a study of blood T cell repertoires in COVID-19 (dated by TCRdb to the early 2020s). For the wider study: The collaborator samples originated in the United States, Italy and Spain and spanned the acute and convalescent phases of COVID-19. The prospective study material was composed of cDNA or gDNA derived from T cells, B-cell-depleted T cells, or PBMCs. Deeply sampled blood TCRbeta repertoires from subjects exposed to, actively infected with, or recovered from COVID-19 were included in the dataset. The repertoires were made available in a free public database intended to serve as a resource for research on the immune response to SARS-CoV-2. Samples were obtained from the ongoing ImmuneRACE study (first 160 participants) and from over 1,000 subjects provided by 6 global collaborators. Sample metadata almost always included a de-identified subject ID, COVID-19 status, age in years and sex. Where HLA class I and class II types were available, the types were taken from metadata supplied by the sample provider, not from assay-based typing. Results the study describes overall, beyond this receptor: The quantity of clinical and demographic metadata differed by source and by participant and was supplied without curation.

The immunoSEQ Assay, a bias-controlled multiplex PCR, was used to amplify TCRbeta CDR3 regions from genomic DNA. Per the authors' processing: Within the assay, amplification of reference gene primers was used to estimate how many nucleated cells each sample contained. To quantify the absolute abundance of each unique TCRbeta CDR3 rearrangement, sequence reads were collapsed and filtered. For each sample, productive Simpson clonality was calculated as the square root of Simpson's diversity index across productive rearrangements. TCRdb re-hosts the immuneACCESS table, in-frame sequences only. Its copies lack some clones; in the studies checked, an unresolved V gene accounts for under half of them, and the cause for the rest is not known. That table furnishes V, J and clone size, whereas the DNA furnished D and trimming. This sample gives approximately 100,000 clones in total; around 84% of them show up just once. In total, the top ten clones hold less than 2.5% of the sample.

Whole blood was collected in K2EDTA tubes by collaborating institutions according to the institutions' own protocols. For TCRbeta analysis, collaborators shipped samples as frozen whole blood, isolated PBMCs, or DNA extracted from either of those sample types. This receptor chain uses TRBV28 and TRBJ2-2; the D gene is perhaps TRBD1, on 5 matching bases. Sequencing input: peripheral blood. The source is a human donor in a cohort sampled during active COVID-19. The nucleotide sequence is given as TGTGCCAGCAGTTTGCAGGGAAGTTACCGGGAGCTGTTTTTT. Translated, this gives CASSLQGSYRELFF.